Detailed here is one TCR beta chain. As yet, its antigen is unknown. MiXCR, run by TCRdb on the 5' RACE reads, gives a single entry per CDR3 protein. The profile shows 620,000 or so distinct CDR3 sequences, about a sixth of them singletons. This sample is drawn from a study of T cells after yellow fever vaccination. Across the study: Fractions of limited cellularity were prepared by means of SMART-Seq v4 Ultra Low Input. Overall study findings and caveats: Weaker in magnitude, the secondary response showed a faster peak on day 5 versus 15. In post-booster samples, most primary-vaccination clones reappeared (approximately 96% CD4, 75% to 90% CD8). It was a small share of clonotypes that appeared in both CD4 and CD8 compartments.

Looked up from germline, CDR1 is LGHNA and CDR2 is YSLEER. The CDR3 is made up of 17 amino acids. The trim removed 3 bases at V and 8 bases at J, leaving 18 bases unmatched. Sequencing used PBMCs, obtained 5 to 6 days after the first yellow fever vaccination. This sequence originates from a man aged 18-30 years who received the YFV17D yellow fever vaccine. The rearrangement uses TRBV4-3 and TRBJ1-2; 7 bases are a match to TRBD1. The CDR3 loop is CASSHEPGQLPVGGYTF. DNA of the CDR3: TGCGCCAGCAGCCACGAGCCGGGACAGCTCCCTGTTGGGGGCTACACCTTC.